The source of this T cell receptor (beta chain) is a study of blood T cell repertoires in COVID-19. Study overall: From the United States, Italy and Spain came samples of acute and convalescent COVID-19. Nucleic acid was either cDNA or gDNA, and it came from T cells, B-cell-depleted T cells, or PBMCs.

In germline, CDR1 is SGDLS, CDR2 YYNGEE. The CDR3 totals 15 residues. V was clipped by 1 base and J by 0 bases, with 10 bases between them. TCRdb's copy holds only in-frame clones and misses some; the assay was immunoSEQ multiplex PCR. The sample contains 99,000 or so clones, 80% to 90% of which appear only once. The sequencing input was peripheral blood. This chain uses TRBV9 with TRBJ1-1; D gene ambiguous. This clonotype was obtained from a woman aged 70 to 79 with acute or convalescent COVID-19. The CDR3 loop reads CASSVRAGMNTEAFF. The CDR3 coding sequence is TGTGCCAGCAGCGTAAGGGCGGGGATGAACACTGAAGCTTTCTTT.